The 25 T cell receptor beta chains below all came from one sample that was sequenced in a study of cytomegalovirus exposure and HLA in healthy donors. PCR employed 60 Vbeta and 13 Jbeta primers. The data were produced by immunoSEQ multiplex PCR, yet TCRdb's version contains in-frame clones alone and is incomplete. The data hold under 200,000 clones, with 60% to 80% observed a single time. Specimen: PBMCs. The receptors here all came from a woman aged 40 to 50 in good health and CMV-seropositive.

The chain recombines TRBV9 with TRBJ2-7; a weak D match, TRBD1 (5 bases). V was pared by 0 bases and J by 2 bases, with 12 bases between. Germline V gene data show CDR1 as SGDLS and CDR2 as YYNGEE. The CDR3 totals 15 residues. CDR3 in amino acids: CASSVDLGRAYEQYF. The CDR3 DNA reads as TGTGCCAGCAGCGTAGATCTGGGCAGGGCCTACGAGCAGTACTTC. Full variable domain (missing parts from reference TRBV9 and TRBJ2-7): DSGVTQTPKHLITATGQRVTLRCSPRSGDLSVYWYQQSLDQGLQFLIQYYNGEERAKGNILERFSAQQFPDLHSELNLSSLELGDSALYFCASSVDLGRAYEQYFGPGTRLTVT.

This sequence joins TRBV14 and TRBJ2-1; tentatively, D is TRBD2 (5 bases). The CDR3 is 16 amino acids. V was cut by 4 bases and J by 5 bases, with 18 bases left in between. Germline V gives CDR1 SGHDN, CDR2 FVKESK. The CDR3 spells CASSRHGVGNDNEQFF. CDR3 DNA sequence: TGTGCCAGCAGCCGGCACGGGGTAGGAAACGACAATGAGCAGTTCTTC.

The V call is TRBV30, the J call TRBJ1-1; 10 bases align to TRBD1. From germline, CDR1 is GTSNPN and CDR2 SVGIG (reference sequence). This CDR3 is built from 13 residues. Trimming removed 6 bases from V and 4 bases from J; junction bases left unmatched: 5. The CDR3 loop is CACWTGGGTEAFF. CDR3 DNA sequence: TGTGCCTGTTGGACAGGGGGAGGCACTGAAGCTTTCTTT.

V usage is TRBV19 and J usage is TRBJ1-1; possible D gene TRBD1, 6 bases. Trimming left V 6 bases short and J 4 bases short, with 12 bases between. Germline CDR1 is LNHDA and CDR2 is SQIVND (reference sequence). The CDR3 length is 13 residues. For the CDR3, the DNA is TGTGCCAGTAGCGGCACAGGGCCCACTGAAGCTTTCTTT. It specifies CASSGTGPTEAFF.

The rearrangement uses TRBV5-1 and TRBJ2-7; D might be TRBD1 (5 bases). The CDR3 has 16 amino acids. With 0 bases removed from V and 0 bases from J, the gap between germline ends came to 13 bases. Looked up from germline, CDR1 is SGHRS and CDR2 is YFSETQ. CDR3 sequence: CASSLDGAGRSYEQYF. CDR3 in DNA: TGCGCCAGCAGCTTGGATGGGGCAGGGCGCTCCTACGAGCAGTACTTC. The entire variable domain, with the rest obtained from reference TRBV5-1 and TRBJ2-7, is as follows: KAGVTQTPRYLIKTRGQQVTLSCSPISGHRSVSWYQQTPGQGLQFLFEYFSETQRNKGNFPGRFSGRQFSNSRSEMNVSTLELGDSALYLCASSLDGAGRSYEQYFGPGTRLTVT.

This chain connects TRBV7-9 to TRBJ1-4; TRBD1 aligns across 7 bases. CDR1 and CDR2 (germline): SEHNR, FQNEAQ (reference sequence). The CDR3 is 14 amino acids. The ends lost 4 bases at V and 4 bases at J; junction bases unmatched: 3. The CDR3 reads CASSSRDSNEKLFF. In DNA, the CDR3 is TGTGCCAGCAGCTCCCGGGACAGTAATGAAAAACTGTTTTTT.

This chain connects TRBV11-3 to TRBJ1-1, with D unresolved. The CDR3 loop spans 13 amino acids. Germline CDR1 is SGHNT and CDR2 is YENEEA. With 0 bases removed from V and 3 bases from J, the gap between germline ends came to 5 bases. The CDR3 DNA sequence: TGTGCCAGCAGCTTAGATCAGGACACTGAAGCTTTCTTT. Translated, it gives CASSLDQDTEAFF.

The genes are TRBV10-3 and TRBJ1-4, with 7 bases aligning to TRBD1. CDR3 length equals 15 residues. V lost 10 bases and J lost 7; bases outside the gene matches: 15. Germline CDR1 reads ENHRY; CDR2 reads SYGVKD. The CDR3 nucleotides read TGTGCCAGCACCCCCTCTACAGGGGTGGGTGAAAAACTGTTTTTT. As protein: CASTPSTGVGEKLFF.

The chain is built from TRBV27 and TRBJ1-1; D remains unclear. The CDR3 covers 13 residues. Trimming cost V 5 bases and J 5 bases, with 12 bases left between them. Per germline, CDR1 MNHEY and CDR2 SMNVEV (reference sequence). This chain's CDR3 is CASSPYRGTEAFF. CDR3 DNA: TGTGCCAGCAGTCCGTACCGGGGAACTGAAGCTTTCTTT.

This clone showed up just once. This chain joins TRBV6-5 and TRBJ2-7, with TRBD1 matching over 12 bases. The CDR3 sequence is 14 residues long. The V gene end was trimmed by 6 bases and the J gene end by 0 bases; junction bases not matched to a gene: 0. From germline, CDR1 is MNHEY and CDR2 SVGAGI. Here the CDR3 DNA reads TGTGCCAGCAGGGGACAGGGGGCCTCCTACGAGCAGTACTTC. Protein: CASRGQGASYEQYF.

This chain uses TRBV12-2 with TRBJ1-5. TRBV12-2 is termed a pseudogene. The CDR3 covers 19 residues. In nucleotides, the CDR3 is TGTGCAAGTCGCCCCCTTGATGACGGGTTGGATGGCCCCAATCAGCCCCAGCATTTT. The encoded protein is CASRPLDDGLDGPNQPQHF.

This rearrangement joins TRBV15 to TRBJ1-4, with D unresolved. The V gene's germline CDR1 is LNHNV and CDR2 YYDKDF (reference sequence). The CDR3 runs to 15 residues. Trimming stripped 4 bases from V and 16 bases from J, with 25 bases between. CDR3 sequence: CATSTQPGLTVTQFF. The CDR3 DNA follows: TGTGCCACCAGCACCCAACCGGGGTTGACCGTAACGCAGTTTTTT.

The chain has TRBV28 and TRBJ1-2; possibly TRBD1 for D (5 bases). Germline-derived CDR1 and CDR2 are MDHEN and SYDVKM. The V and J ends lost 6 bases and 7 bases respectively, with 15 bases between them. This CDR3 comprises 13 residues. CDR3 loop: CASRGQGLLGYTF. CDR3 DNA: TGTGCCAGCAGGGGCCAGGGATTGCTTGGCTACACCTTC.

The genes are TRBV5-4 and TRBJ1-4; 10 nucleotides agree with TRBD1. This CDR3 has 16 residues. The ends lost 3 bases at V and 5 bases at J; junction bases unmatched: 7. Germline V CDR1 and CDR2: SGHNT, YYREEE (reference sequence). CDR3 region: CASSSKAGQGNEKLFF. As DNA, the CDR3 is TGTGCCAGCAGCTCCAAGGCGGGACAGGGGAATGAAAAACTGTTTTTT.

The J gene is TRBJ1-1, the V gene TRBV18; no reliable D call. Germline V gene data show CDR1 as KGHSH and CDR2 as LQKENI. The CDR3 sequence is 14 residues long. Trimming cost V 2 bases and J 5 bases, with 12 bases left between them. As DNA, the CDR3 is TGTGCCAGCTCACCAAACGAGGGTGAAACTGAAGCTTTCTTT. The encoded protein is CASSPNEGETEAFF.

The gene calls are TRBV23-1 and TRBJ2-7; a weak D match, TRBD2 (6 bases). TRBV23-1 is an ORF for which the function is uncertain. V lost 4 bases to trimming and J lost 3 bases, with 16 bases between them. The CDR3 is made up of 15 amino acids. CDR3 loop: CASSREAPKVYEQYF. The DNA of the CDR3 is TGCGCCAGCAGTCGGGAGGCTCCAAAGGTCTACGAGCAGTACTTC.

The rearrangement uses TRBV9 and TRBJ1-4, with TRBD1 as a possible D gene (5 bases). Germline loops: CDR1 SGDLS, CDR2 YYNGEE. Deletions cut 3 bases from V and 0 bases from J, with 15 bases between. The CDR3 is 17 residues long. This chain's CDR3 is CASSASLGRATNEKLFF. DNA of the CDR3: TGTGCCAGCAGCGCAAGTTTGGGCAGGGCAACTAATGAAAAACTGTTTTTT.

This CDR3 reads CASSFGTTSGVIQETQYF. CDR3 bases: TGTGCCAGCAGCTTCGGTACCACTAGCGGGGTAATCCAAGAGACCCAGTACTTC. The chain carries TRBV7-2 and TRBJ2-5; 10 bases line up with TRBD2. Germline V gene sequence: CDR1 SGHTA, CDR2 FQGNSA. The CDR3 is 18 amino acids. J lost 1 base, V lost 3 bases, and 11 bases had no gene match.

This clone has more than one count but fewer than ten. CDR3 DNA sequence: TGTGCCAGCAGTTTTGGGGAACCAGAGGGAGCTTTCTTT. It codes for CASSFGEPEGAFF. The J gene is TRBJ1-1, the V gene TRBV6-5; D unclear. The CDR3 is made up of 13 amino acids. With 4 bases removed from V and 10 bases from J, the gap between germline ends came to 16 bases. Germline V gene lookup returns CDR1 MNHEY and CDR2 SVGAGI.

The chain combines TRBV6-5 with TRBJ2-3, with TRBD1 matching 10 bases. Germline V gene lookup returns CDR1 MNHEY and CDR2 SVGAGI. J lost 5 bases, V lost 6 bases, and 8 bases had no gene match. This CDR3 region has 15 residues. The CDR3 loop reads CASRPDRGPGDTQYF. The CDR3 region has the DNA TGTGCCAGCAGACCCGACAGGGGGCCCGGAGATACGCAGTATTTT.

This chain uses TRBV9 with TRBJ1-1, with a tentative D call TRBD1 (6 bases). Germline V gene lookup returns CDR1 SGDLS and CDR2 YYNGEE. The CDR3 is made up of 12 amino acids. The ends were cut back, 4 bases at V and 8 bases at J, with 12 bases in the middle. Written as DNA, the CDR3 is TGTGCCAGCAGCCTCCCGGGGACAGAAGCTTTCTTT. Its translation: CASSLPGTEAFF.

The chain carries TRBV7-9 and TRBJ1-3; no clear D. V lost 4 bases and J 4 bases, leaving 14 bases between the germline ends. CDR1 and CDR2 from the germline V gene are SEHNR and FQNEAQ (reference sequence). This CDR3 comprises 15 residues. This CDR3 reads CASSSTGESGNTIYF. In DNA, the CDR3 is TGTGCCAGCAGCTCAACCGGAGAATCGGGAAACACCATATATTTT. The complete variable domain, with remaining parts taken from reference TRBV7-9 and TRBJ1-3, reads DTGVSQNPRHKITKRGQNVTFRCDPISEHNRLYWYRQTLGQGPEFLTYFQNEAQLEKSRLLSDRFSAERPKGSFSTLEIQRTEQGDSAMYLCASSSTGESGNTIYFGEGSWLTVV.

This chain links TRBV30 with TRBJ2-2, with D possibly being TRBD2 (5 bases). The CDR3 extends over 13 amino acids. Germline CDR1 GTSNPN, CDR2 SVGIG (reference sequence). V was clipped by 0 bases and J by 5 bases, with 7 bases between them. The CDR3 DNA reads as TGTGCCTGGAGTGTACGGACTACCGGGGAGCTGTTTTTT. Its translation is CAWSVRTTGELFF.

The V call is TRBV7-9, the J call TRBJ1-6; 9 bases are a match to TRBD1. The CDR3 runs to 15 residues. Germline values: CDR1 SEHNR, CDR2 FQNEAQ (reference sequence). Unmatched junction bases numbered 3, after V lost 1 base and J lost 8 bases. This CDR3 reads CASSLGGQGDSPLHF. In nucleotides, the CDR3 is TGTGCCAGCAGCTTAGGGGGACAGGGAGATTCACCCCTCCACTTT.

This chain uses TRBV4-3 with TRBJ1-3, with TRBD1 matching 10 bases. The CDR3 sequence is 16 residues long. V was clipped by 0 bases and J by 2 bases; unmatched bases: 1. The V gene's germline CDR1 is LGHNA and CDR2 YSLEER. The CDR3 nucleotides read TGCGCCAGCAGCCAAGAGGGGACAGGGGCTGGAAACACCATATATTTT. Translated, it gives CASSQEGTGAGNTIYF.